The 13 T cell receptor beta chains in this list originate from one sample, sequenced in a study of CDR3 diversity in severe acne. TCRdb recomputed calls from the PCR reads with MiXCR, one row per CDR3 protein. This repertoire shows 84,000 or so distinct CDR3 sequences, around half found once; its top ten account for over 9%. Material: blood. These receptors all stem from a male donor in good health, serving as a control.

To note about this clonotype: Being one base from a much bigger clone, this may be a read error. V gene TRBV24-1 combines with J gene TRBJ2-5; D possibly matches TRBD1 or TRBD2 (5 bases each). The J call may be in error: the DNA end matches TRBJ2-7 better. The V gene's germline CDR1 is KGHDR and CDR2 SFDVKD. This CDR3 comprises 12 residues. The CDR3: CATAGTGYEQYF. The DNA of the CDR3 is TGTGCCACTGCAGGGACGGGCTACGAGCAGTACTTC.

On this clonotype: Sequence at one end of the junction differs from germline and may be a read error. The CDR3 DNA reads TGTGCCAGCTCACCCTGGACAGAGAAACGTCGGGAGACCCAGTACTTC. Amino acid sequence: CASSPWTEKRRETQYF. V is TRBV10-2 and J is TRBJ2-5, with D possibly matching TRBD1 (6 bases). In germline, CDR1 is WSHSY, CDR2 SAAADI. CDR3 size: 16 residues.

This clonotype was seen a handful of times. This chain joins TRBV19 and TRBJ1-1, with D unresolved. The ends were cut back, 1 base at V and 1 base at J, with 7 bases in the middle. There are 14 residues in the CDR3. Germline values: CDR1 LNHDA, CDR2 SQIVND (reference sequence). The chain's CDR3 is CASSIGPPNTEAFF. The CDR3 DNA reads TGTGCCAGTAGTATAGGACCTCCGAACACTGAAGCTTTCTTT.

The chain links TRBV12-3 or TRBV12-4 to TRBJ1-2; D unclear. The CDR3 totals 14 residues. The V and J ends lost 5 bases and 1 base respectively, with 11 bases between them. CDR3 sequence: CASSIEGNNYGYTF. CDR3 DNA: TGTGCCAGCAGTATTGAAGGGAATAACTATGGCTACACCTTC.

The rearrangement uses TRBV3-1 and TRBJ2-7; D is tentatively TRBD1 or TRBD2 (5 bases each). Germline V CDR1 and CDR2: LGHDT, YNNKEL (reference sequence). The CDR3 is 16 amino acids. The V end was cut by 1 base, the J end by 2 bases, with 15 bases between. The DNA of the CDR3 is TGTGCCAGCAGCCAAGGGGACCCGAGCCTACCCTACGAGCAGTACTTC. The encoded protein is CASSQGDPSLPYEQYF.

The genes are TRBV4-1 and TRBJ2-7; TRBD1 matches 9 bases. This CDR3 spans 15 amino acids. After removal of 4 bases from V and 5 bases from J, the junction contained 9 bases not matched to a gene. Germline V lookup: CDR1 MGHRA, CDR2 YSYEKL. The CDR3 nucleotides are TGCGCCAGCAGCCGCATGCCGGGACAGGGCCACGAGCAGTACTTC. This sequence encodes CASSRMPGQGHEQYF.

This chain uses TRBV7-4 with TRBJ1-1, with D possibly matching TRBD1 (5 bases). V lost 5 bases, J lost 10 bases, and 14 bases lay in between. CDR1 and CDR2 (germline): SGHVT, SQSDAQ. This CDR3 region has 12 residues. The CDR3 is CASSLTWGRAFF. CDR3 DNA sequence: TGTGCCAGCAGCCTGACCTGGGGGAGAGCTTTCTTT.

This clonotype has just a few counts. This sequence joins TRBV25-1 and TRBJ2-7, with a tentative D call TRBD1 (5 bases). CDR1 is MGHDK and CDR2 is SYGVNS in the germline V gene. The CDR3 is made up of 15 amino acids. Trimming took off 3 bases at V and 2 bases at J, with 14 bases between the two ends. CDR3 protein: CASSDLGQDTYEQYF. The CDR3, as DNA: TGTGCCAGCAGTGATCTGGGGCAGGACACCTACGAGCAGTACTTC.

The CDR3 coding sequence is TGTGCCAGCAGTGAGACTAGCGGGAGCAATGAGCAGTTCTTC. Its protein is CASSETSGSNEQFF. V is TRBV6-4 and J is TRBJ2-1; 12 positions match TRBD2. The length of the CDR3 is 14 residues. Germline lookup yields CDR1 MRHNA and CDR2 SNTAGT. Trimming took 3 bases from V and 6 from J; bases not matched to a gene: 0.

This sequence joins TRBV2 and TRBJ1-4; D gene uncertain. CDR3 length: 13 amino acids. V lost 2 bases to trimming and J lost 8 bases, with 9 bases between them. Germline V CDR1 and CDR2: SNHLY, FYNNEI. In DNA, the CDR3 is TGTGCCAGCAGTGAAACGGAGGGAGAAAAACTGTTTTTT. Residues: CASSETEGEKLFF.

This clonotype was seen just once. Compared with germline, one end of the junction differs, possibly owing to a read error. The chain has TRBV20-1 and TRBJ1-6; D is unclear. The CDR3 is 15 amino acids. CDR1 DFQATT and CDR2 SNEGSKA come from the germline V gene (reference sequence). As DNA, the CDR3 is TGCGGTGCTAGAGATAATGGCAGGTTGAATTCACCCCTCCACTTT. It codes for CGARDNGRLNSPLHF.

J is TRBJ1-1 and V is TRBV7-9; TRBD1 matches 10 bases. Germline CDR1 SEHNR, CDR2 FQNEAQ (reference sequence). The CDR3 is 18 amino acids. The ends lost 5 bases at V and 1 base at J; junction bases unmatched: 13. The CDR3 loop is CASSPRTGGGQRNTEAFF. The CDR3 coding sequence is TGTGCCAGCAGCCCTAGGACAGGGGGTGGGCAGAGGAACACTGAAGCTTTCTTT.

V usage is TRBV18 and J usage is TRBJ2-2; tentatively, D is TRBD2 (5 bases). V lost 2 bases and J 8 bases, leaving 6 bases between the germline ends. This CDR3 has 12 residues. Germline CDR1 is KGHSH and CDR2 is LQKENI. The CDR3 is CASSPRGGELFF. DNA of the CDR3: TGTGCCAGCTCACCAAGAGGGGGGGAGCTGTTTTTT.